One and the same sample provided the 22 T cell receptor beta chains below, sequenced in a study of cytomegalovirus exposure and HLA in healthy donors. Generated by immunoSEQ multiplex PCR, the TCRdb table keeps only in-frame clones and is missing some. The sample holds hundreds of thousands of clones, more than 75% seen once. Sequences were obtained from PBMCs. These receptors all stem from a woman aged 18-30 years in good health and CMV-seropositive.

This sequence joins TRBV6-5 and TRBJ2-1; D gene unclear. The CDR3 runs 15 residues. Germline V lookup: CDR1 MNHEY, CDR2 SVGAGI. V was pared by 0 bases and J by 4 bases, with 10 bases between. DNA for the CDR3: TGTGCCAGCAGTTACTCGAGTAGCAATTACAATGAGCAGTTCTTC. Translated, it gives CASSYSSSNYNEQFF.

This clone was counted a few times. This rearrangement joins TRBV27 to TRBJ1-5; D uncertain. CDR1 MNHEY and CDR2 SMNVEV come from the germline V gene (reference sequence). CDR3 size: 14 residues. The V end was cut by 4 bases, the J end by 2 bases, with 9 bases between. Here the CDR3 DNA reads TGTGCCAGCAGTTGGAGCAAACGCAATCAGCCCCAGCATTTT. Its protein is CASSWSKRNQPQHF.

In this sample, this clone turned up once. J is TRBJ1-5 and V is TRBV30, with TRBD1 matching 9 bases. CDR3 length equals 15 residues. V was pared by 3 bases and J by 6 bases, with 9 bases of the junction left unmatched. Germline CDR1 GTSNPN, CDR2 SVGIG (reference sequence). CDR3 nucleotides: TGTGCCTGGAGCATTACAGGGGGCGCGGGTCAGCCCCAGCATTTT. Residues: CAWSITGGAGQPQHF.

This rearrangement joins TRBV28 to TRBJ2-3, with D perhaps TRBD1 (5 bases). Germline assignment: CDR1 MDHEN and CDR2 SYDVKM. V was pared by 2 bases and J by 7 bases, with 13 bases between. This CDR3 region has 14 residues. The CDR3 bases are TGTGCCAGCAGTTTAACAGCAGGGTCAAATACGCAGTATTTT. This encodes CASSLTAGSNTQYF.

The rearrangement links TRBV9 to TRBJ1-4, with D hard to call. The CDR3 covers 15 residues. Trimming left V 3 bases short and J 5 bases short, with 14 bases between. Germline V gene data show CDR1 as SGDLS and CDR2 as YYNGEE. CDR3 protein: CASSGEARANEKLFF. As DNA, the CDR3 is TGTGCCAGCAGCGGAGAAGCGCGGGCAAATGAAAAACTGTTTTTT.

The V call is TRBV6-5, the J call TRBJ2-7; D unresolved. This CDR3 has 15 residues. The germline gives CDR1 MNHEY, CDR2 SVGAGI. Trimming pared 0 bases from V and 2 bases from J, leaving 11 bases between. The CDR3 DNA is TGTGCCAGCAGTTACTCGACTCAGCTCCCCTACGAGCAGTACTTC. It translates to CASSYSTQLPYEQYF.

The V gene is TRBV7-3, the J gene TRBJ1-1; tentatively, D is TRBD1 (6 bases). Trimming stripped 4 bases from V and 1 base from J, with 13 bases between. The CDR3 is 15 residues long. In germline, CDR1 is SGHTA, CDR2 FQGTGA. The CDR3 bases are TGTGCCAGCAGCTCGCAATCGACAGGGAACACTGAAGCTTTCTTT. This gives the protein CASSSQSTGNTEAFF.

The V gene is TRBV4-1, the J gene TRBJ1-2, with a possible D match to TRBD1 (6 bases). The germline V gene encodes CDR1 MGHRA and CDR2 YSYEKL. The CDR3 runs to 14 residues. Between the trimmed V and J ends, which lost 0 bases and 3 bases, there was a span of 8 bases. The CDR3 region has the DNA TGCGCCAGCAGCCAAGACCCAGGGGACTATGGCTACACCTTC. This gives the protein CASSQDPGDYGYTF.

This chain uses TRBV28 with TRBJ2-7; D is undetermined. V lost 6 bases and J 2 bases, leaving 14 bases between the germline ends. Looked up from germline, CDR1 is MDHEN and CDR2 is SYDVKM. CDR3 length: 14 amino acids. The CDR3 here is CASSLTLFPYEQYF. The CDR3 DNA follows: TGTGCCAGCAGCTTAACTCTGTTTCCCTACGAGCAGTACTTC.

The V call is TRBV27, the J call TRBJ2-2; the D gene is possibly TRBD2 (5 bases). Trimming took 0 bases from V and 8 from J, leaving 19 bases between them. Germline loops: CDR1 MNHEY, CDR2 SMNVEV (reference sequence). The CDR3 has 17 amino acids. The CDR3 spells CASSLSKSAVFGGELFF. CDR3 bases: TGTGCCAGCAGTTTATCGAAGTCAGCGGTGTTCGGGGGGGAGCTGTTTTTT.

This sequence joins TRBV6-5 and TRBJ2-7; 13 nucleotides line up with TRBD2. Trimming cost V 6 bases and J 5 bases; bases outside gene matches: 7. Germline V lookup: CDR1 MNHEY, CDR2 SVGAGI. The CDR3 runs 15 residues. The CDR3 region has the DNA TGTGCCAGCAGCCGGGGACTAGCGGGATTCGACGAGCAGTACTTC. It codes for CASSRGLAGFDEQYF.

The chain is built from TRBV6-5 and TRBJ1-2; 9 bases match TRBD1. Trimming at V came to 2 bases and at J to 5 bases, leaving 6 bases not matched to a gene. From germline, CDR1 is MNHEY and CDR2 SVGAGI. The CDR3 has 15 residues. DNA of the CDR3: TGTGCCAGCAGTTACCGGACAGGGGTATGGTATGGCTACACCTTC. Its protein is CASSYRTGVWYGYTF.

The genes are TRBV9 and TRBJ2-7; 8 nucleotides align to TRBD1. CDR1 is SGDLS and CDR2 is YYNGEE in the germline V gene. V lost 2 bases and J lost 7; bases outside the gene matches: 11. This CDR3 is built from 15 residues. In DNA form, the CDR3 reads TGTGCCAGCAGCGTGACAGGGGATCACCCCTGGGAGCAGTACTTC. Its translation is CASSVTGDHPWEQYF.

This clone was seen more than once but under ten times. For the CDR3, the DNA is TGTGCCAGCAGCCCCCGTGTGTGCGTCCAGCATTTT. Encoded protein: CASSPRVCVQHF. V is TRBV9 and J is TRBJ1-5; D remains unclear. The CDR3 spans 12 residues. Germline CDR1 and CDR2: SGDLS and YYNGEE. V was pared by 4 bases and J by 12 bases, with 14 bases between.

V is TRBV28 and J is TRBJ2-7, with TRBD2 identical over 10 bases. The CDR3 contains 15 residues. Germline-derived CDR1 and CDR2 are MDHEN and SYDVKM. Unmatched junction bases numbered 11, after V lost 5 bases and J lost 7 bases. CDR3 bases: TGTGCCAGCAGTGATCTGAGCGGGAGGGTGAGGGAGCAGTACTTC. Amino acid sequence: CASSDLSGRVREQYF.

V gene TRBV4-1 combines with J gene TRBJ2-2, with 8 bases identical to TRBD2. Trimming cost V 1 base and J 4 bases; bases outside gene matches: 8. The CDR3 is 17 amino acids. CDR1 is MGHRA, CDR2 YSYEKL, per germline. Written as DNA, the CDR3 is TGCGCCAGCAGCCAAGTTGAAGCGGGAGAGAGCACCGGGGAGCTGTTTTTT. Protein: CASSQVEAGESTGELFF.

This clone was detected once. The rearrangement uses TRBV20-1 and TRBJ2-4, with D tentatively TRBD1 (5 bases). Looked up from germline, CDR1 is DFQATT and CDR2 is SNEGSKA (reference sequence). The germline V and J ends were trimmed by 6 bases and 6 bases, with 9 bases remaining between them. The CDR3 sequence is 11 residues long. CDR3 protein: CSARARNIQYF. The CDR3 nucleotides are TGCAGTGCCAGGGCCCGAAACATTCAGTACTTC.

This chain links TRBV29-1 with TRBJ2-2; D unclear. Trimming took off 7 bases at V and 4 bases at J, with 7 bases between the two ends. The CDR3 sequence is 11 residues long. Germline V gene lookup returns CDR1 SQVTM and CDR2 ANQGSEA. In DNA form, the CDR3 reads TGCAGCGCGAGATTCACCGGGGAGCTGTTTTTT. This translates into CSARFTGELFF.

The CDR3: CAWLRTGTENGYTF. The CDR3 bases are TGTGCCTGGTTAAGGACAGGTACGGAAAATGGCTACACCTTC. The rearrangement links TRBV30 to TRBJ1-2, with TRBD1 identical over 7 bases. The V gene end was trimmed by 5 bases and the J gene end by 6 bases; junction bases not matched to a gene: 12. The CDR3 is 14 residues long. Germline CDR1 is GTSNPN and CDR2 is SVGIG (reference sequence).

The chain joins TRBV9 to TRBJ2-1, with 7 bases fitting TRBD1. After removal of 0 bases from V and 2 bases from J, the junction contained 5 bases not matched to a gene. The CDR3 contains 16 residues. Germline V gene sequence: CDR1 SGDLS, CDR2 YYNGEE. The CDR3 loop is CASSVVGTAAYNEQFF. DNA of the CDR3: TGTGCCAGCAGCGTAGTAGGGACAGCGGCCTACAATGAGCAGTTCTTC.

J is TRBJ1-1 and V is TRBV6-5; 8 nucleotides match TRBD1. The CDR3 loop spans 14 amino acids. Germline V CDR1 and CDR2: MNHEY, SVGAGI. After removal of 8 bases from V and 6 bases from J, the junction contained 11 bases not matched to a gene. CDR3 residues: CASGPGGASAEAFF. For the CDR3, the DNA is TGTGCCAGCGGGCCAGGGGGCGCCTCGGCTGAAGCTTTCTTT.

This clone was counted a single time. This chain joins TRBV28 and TRBJ2-7, with TRBD1 matching 11 bases. Germline V CDR1 and CDR2: MDHEN, SYDVKM. The CDR3 consists of 17 residues. V lost 4 bases, J lost 7 bases, and 15 bases stayed unmatched. This chain's CDR3 is CASSSEPGTGGTWEQYF. In DNA, the CDR3 is TGTGCCAGCAGTTCAGAACCGGGGACAGGGGGGACATGGGAGCAGTACTTC.